This T cell receptor (beta chain) comes out of a study of blood T cell repertoires in COVID-19. The wider study: Sites in the United States, Italy and Spain provided acute and convalescent COVID-19 samples. T cells, B-cell-depleted T cells, or PBMCs supplied cDNA or gDNA.

The CDR3 is made up of 13 amino acids. CDR1 and CDR2 from the germline V gene are MNHEY and SVGAGI. Between the trimmed V and J ends, which lost 2 bases and 5 bases, there was a span of 6 bases. Methods used by the authors: Using reference gene primer amplification, nucleated cell counts were estimated. Assay: immunoSEQ multiplex PCR; the TCRdb copy retains only in-frame clones and omits some. V, J and clone size reflect that table, while D and trimming were determined from the DNA. This table has roughly 150,000 clones, roughly 88% appearing once. Note on this clone: Other DNA variants within this sample encode the same CDR3.

The chain uses TRBV6-5 and TRBJ1-4; weak D call: TRBD1 (5 bases). This receptor was taken from a woman between 45 and 60 years old with acute or convalescent COVID-19. Sequenced material: peripheral blood. CDR3: CASSYGGNEKLFF. The CDR3 DNA sequence: TGTGCCAGCAGTTACGGGGGGAATGAAAAACTGTTTTTT.